The 12 T cell receptor beta chains below come from one sample, sequenced in a study of T cell changes during pregnancy in multiple sclerosis. Profiled with immunoSEQ multiplex PCR; TCRdb holds only in-frame clones, not every one. Of about 92,000 clones in the sample, around 94% were seen once. The starting material was peripheral blood, obtained in the first trimester of pregnancy. Every receptor here comes from a female donor with multiple sclerosis, enrolled in a pregnancy study.

The V and J genes are TRBV7-2 and TRBJ2-7, with a tentative D call TRBD2 (5 bases). This CDR3 has 14 amino acids. CDR1 and CDR2 from the germline V gene are SGHTA and FQGNSA. The ends were cut back, 1 base at V and 0 bases at J, with 7 bases in the middle. The CDR3: CASSLGGGSYEQYF. The CDR3 DNA sequence: TGTGCCAGCAGCTTAGGTGGAGGCTCCTACGAGCAGTACTTC.

This clone was recorded only once. V is TRBV7-2 and J is TRBJ1-6; 8 positions agree with TRBD1. CDR1 SGHTA and CDR2 FQGNSA come from the germline V gene. V dropped 6 bases and J dropped 5; count of bases not matched to a gene: 6. The CDR3 runs to 15 residues. The CDR3 nucleotides are TGTGCCAGCAGTTTCGACAGGGGAAATAATTCACCCCTCCACTTT. Encoded protein: CASSFDRGNNSPLHF.

The chain recombines TRBV7-2 with TRBJ1-3, with TRBD1 as a possible D gene (5 bases). The CDR3 contains 14 residues. Trimming pared 3 bases from V and 3 bases from J, leaving 9 bases between. Germline CDR1 SGHTA, CDR2 FQGNSA. In nucleotides, the CDR3 is TGTGCCAGCAGCTTCCTGGGGGGTGGAAACACCATATATTTT. Protein: CASSFLGGGNTIYF.

The chain joins TRBV6-6 to TRBJ1-2; TRBD1 agrees at 7 bases. Trimming at V came to 2 bases and at J to 3 bases, leaving 3 bases not matched to a gene. The CDR3 sequence is 14 residues long. Germline V gene data show CDR1 as MNHNY and CDR2 as SVGAGI (reference sequence). DNA of the CDR3: TGTGCCAGCAGTTACGGGACAGCTGACTATGGCTACACCTTC. Its translation is CASSYGTADYGYTF.

This chain connects TRBV4-3 to TRBJ1-3; D call uncertain. CDR1 and CDR2 (germline): LGHNA, YSLEER. Trimming took 0 bases from V and 0 from J, leaving 9 bases between them. The CDR3 spans 16 residues. Here the CDR3 reads CASSQEAAFSGNTIYF. Written as DNA, the CDR3 is TGCGCCAGCAGCCAAGAGGCGGCGTTCTCTGGAAACACCATATATTTT.

J is TRBJ2-3 and V is TRBV5-1; no reliable D call. V dropped 0 bases and J dropped 3 bases, with 11 bases sitting between them. This CDR3 region has 15 residues. Germline CDR1 and CDR2: SGHRS and YFSETQ. CDR3 coding DNA: TGCGCCAGCAGCTTGGACCTCACATTTACAGATACGCAGTATTTT. Its protein is CASSLDLTFTDTQYF.

This chain connects TRBV25-1 to TRBJ1-2, with a possible D match to TRBD1 (6 bases). V was trimmed by 6 bases and J by 4 bases, leaving 12 bases between them. CDR3 length: 13 residues. From germline, CDR1 is MGHDK and CDR2 SYGVNS. CDR3 amino acids: CASSGGALYGYTF. In DNA form, the CDR3 reads TGTGCCAGCAGCGGGGGGGCACTCTATGGCTACACCTTC.

This clone has just one count. DNA of the CDR3: TGTGCCAGTAGTATAAGGGGCGAGCCAAGAGGCTACACCTTC. Its protein product is CASSIRGEPRGYTF. The genes are TRBV19 and TRBJ1-2, with D perhaps TRBD1 (5 bases). Germline V gives CDR1 LNHDA, CDR2 SQIVND (reference sequence). CDR3 length equals 14 residues. The germline V and J ends were trimmed by 2 bases and 8 bases, with 15 bases remaining between them.

J is TRBJ1-2 and V is TRBV28; possibly TRBD1 for D (6 bases). CDR3 size: 16 residues. V was pared by 2 bases and J by 4 bases, with 17 bases between. The germline gives CDR1 MDHEN, CDR2 SYDVKM. The CDR3 bases are TGTGCCAGCAGTTTACCGCGGCAGGGGATGGTCTATGGCTACACCTTC. As protein: CASSLPRQGMVYGYTF.

The V and J genes are TRBV11-2 and TRBJ2-5, with D possibly TRBD2 on 6 matching bases. CDR3 size: 16 residues. Germline V gives CDR1 SGHAT, CDR2 FQNNGV. V was cut by 2 bases and J by 4 bases, with 17 bases left in between. The CDR3 DNA follows: TGTGCCAGCAGCTTATTCCTCGGGAGTAGGTTAGAGACCCAGTACTTC. Translating it yields CASSLFLGSRLETQYF. The variable domain in full, with the rest retrieved from reference TRBV11-2 and TRBJ2-5, is EAGVAQSPRYKIIEKRQSVAFWCNPISGHATLYWYQQILGQGPKLLIQFQNNGVVDDSQLPKDRFSAERLKGVDSTLKIQPAKLEDSAVYLCASSLFLGSRLETQYFGPGTRLLVL.

The chain combines TRBV15 with TRBJ2-7; 7 nucleotides align to TRBD1. Trimming removed 0 bases from V and 3 bases from J; junction bases left unmatched: 8. The CDR3 runs 16 residues. Per germline, CDR1 LNHNV and CDR2 YYDKDF (reference sequence). CDR3: CATSRDKTGLLYEQYF. CDR3 DNA sequence: TGTGCCACCAGCAGAGATAAGACAGGGCTTCTCTACGAGCAGTACTTC. Combining the CDR3 with reference TRBV15 and TRBJ2-7 gives the whole variable domain DAMVIQNPRYQVTQFGKPVTLSCSQTLNHNVMYWYQQKSSQAPKLLFHYYDKDFNNEADTPDNFQSRRPNTSFCFLDIRSPGLGDTAMYLCATSRDKTGLLYEQYFGPGTRLTVT.

The rearrangement uses TRBV21-1 and TRBJ1-3; the table's TRBD1 call for D was not verified on the DNA. TRBV21-1 is recorded as a pseudogene. The CDR3 extends over 14 amino acids. CDR3 in amino acids: CASSGGTAGNTIYF. In DNA, the CDR3 is TGTGCCAGCAGCGGCGGGACAGCTGGAAACACCATATATTTT.